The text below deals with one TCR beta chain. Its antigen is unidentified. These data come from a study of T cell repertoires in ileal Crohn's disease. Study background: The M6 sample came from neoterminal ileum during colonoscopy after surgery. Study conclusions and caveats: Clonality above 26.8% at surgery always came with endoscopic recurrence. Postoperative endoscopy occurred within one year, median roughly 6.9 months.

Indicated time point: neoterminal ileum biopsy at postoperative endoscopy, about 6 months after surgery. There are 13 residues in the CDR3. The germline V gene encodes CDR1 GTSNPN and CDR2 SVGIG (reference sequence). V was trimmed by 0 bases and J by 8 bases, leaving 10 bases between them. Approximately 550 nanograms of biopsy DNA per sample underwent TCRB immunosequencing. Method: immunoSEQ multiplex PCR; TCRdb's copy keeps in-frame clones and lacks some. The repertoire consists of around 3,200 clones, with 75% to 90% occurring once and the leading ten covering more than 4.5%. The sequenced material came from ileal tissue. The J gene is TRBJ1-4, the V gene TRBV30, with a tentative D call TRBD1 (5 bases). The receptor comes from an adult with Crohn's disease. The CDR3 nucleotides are TGTGCCTGGAGTGTTACGGGACTAGAAAAACTGTTTTTT. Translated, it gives CAWSVTGLEKLFF.